This paragraph covers one T cell receptor (beta chain) sequence. The antigen remains undetermined. The data originate from a study of T cell responses to AZD1222 COVID-19 vaccine. Across the study: Investigators merged groups given second doses at roughly 4 or roughly 12 weeks. Study outcomes and limitations: When two AZD1222 doses had been given, Spike-specific TCR breadth and depth rose. Researchers took repertoire samples only after the peak T cell response had come. Females outnumbered males among donors, who were mostly white British; clonal diversity was possibly underestimated.

The protocol was immunoSEQ multiplex PCR, while the TCRdb copy is restricted to in-frame clones and leaves out a portion. The sample holds 90,000 to 150,000 clones, about 85% seen once. The CDR3 runs 12 residues. Trimming removed 4 bases from V and 5 bases from J, with 10 bases in between. Per the germline V gene, CDR1 is SQVTM and CDR2 is ANQGSEA. Sequenced here: peripheral blood, sampled on day 0 of AZD1222 vaccination. The chain has TRBV29-1 and TRBJ2-3; D not resolved. This TCR was sampled from an adult in good health. The chain's CDR3 is CSVAGVGDTQYF. CDR3 coding DNA: TGCAGCGTTGCCGGCGTTGGAGATACGCAGTATTTT.